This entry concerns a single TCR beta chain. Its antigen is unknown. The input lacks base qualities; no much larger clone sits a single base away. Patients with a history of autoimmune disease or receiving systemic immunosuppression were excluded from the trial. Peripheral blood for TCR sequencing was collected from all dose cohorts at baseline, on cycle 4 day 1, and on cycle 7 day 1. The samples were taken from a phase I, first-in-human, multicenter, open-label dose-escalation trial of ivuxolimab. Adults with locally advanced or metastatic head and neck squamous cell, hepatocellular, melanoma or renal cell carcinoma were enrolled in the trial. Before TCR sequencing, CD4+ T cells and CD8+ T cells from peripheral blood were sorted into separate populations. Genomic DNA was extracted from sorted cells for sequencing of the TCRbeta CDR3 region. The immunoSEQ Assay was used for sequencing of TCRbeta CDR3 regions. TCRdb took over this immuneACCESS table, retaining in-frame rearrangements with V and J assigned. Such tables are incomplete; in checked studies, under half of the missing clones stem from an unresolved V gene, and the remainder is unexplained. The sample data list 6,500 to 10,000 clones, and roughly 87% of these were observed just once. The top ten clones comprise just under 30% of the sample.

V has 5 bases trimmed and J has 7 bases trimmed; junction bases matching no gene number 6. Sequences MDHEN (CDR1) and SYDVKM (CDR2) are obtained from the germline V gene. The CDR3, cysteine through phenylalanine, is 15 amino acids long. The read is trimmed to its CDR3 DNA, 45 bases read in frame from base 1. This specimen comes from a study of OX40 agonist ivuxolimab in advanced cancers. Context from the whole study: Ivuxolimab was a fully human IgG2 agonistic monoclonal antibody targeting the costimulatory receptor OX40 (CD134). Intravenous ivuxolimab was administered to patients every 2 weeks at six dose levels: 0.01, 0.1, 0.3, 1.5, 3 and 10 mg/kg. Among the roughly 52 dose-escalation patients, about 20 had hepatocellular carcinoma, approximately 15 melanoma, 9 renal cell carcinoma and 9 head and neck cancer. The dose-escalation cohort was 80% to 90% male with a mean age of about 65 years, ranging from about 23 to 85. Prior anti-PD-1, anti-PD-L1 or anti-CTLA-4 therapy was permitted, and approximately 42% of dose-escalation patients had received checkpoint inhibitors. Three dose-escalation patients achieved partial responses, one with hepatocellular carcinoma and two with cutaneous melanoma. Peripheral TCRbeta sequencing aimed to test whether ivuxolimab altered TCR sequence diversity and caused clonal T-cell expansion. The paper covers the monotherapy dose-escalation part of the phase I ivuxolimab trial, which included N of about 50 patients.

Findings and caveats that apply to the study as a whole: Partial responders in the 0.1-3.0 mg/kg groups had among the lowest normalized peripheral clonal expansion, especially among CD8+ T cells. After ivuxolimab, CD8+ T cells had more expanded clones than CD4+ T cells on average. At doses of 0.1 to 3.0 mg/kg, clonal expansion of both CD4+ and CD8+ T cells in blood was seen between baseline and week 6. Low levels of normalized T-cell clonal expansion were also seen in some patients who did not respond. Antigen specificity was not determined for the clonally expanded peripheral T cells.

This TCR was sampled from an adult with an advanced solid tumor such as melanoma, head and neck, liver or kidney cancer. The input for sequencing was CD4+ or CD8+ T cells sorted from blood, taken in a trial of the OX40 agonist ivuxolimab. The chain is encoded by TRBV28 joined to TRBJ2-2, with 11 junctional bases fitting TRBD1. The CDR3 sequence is CASSMDRGLGGELFF. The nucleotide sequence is TGTGCCAGCAGTATGGACAGGGGGCTTGGCGGGGAGCTGTTTTTT. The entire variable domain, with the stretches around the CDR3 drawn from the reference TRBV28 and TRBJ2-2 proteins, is DVKVTQSSRYLVKRTGEKVFLECVQDMDHENMFWYRQDPGLGLRLIYFSYDVKMKEKGDIPEGYSVSREKKERFSLILESASTNQTSMYLCASSMDRGLGGELFFGEGSRLTVL.